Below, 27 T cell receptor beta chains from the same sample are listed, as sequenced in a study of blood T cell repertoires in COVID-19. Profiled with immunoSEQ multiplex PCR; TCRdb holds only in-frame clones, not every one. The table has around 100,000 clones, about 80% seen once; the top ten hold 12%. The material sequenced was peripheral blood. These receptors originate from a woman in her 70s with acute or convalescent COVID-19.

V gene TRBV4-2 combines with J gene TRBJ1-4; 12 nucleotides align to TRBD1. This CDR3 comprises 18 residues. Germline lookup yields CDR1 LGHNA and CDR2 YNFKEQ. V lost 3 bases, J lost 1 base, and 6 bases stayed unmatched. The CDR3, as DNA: TGTGCCAGCAGCCATCCGGGACAGGGGGCCGGAACTAATGAAAAACTGTTTTTT. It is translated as CASSHPGQGAGTNEKLFF.

The CDR3 nucleotides read TGTGCCAGCAGCATCGGACTAGCGGGGGGGAGGGCAGATACGCAGTATTTT. Its protein is CASSIGLAGGRADTQYF. The chain uses TRBV5-4 and TRBJ2-3, with TRBD2 matching 15 bases. The CDR3 has 17 residues. Germline-derived CDR1 and CDR2 are SGHNT and YYREEE (reference sequence). The V and J ends lost 4 bases and 4 bases, in that order; junction bases with no gene match: 7.

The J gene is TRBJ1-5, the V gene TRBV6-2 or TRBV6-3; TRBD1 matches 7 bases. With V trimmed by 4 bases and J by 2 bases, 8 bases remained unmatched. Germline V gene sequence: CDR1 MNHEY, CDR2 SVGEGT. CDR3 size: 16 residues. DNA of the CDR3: TGTGCCAGCAGTTCCCTACAGGGGAAGGGCAATCAGCCCCAGCATTTT. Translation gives CASSSLQGKGNQPQHF.

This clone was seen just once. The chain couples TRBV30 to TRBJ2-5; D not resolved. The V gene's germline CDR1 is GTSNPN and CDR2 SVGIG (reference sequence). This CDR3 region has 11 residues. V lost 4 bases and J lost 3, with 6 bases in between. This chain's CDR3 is CAWNRKETQYF. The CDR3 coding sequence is TGTGCCTGGAACAGAAAAGAGACCCAGTACTTC.

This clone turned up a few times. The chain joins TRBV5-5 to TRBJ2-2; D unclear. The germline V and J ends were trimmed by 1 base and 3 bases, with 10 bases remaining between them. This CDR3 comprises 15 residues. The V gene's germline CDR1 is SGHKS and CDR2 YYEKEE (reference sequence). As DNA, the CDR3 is TGTGCCAGCAGCTTGCGAGGTGCCCACACCGGGGAGCTGTTTTTT. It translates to CASSLRGAHTGELFF.

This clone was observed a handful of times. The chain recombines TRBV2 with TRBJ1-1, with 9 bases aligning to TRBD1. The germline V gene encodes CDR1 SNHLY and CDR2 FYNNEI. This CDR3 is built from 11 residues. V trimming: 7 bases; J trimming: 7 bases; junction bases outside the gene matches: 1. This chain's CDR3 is CASNRGHEAFF. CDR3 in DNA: TGTGCCAGCAACAGGGGGCATGAAGCTTTCTTT.

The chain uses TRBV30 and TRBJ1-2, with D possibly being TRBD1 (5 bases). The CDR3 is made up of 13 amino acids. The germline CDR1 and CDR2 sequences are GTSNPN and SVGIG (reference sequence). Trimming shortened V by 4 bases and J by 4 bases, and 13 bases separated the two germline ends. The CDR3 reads CAWIPQGGYGYTF. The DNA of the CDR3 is TGTGCCTGGATTCCCCAGGGAGGCTATGGCTACACCTTC.

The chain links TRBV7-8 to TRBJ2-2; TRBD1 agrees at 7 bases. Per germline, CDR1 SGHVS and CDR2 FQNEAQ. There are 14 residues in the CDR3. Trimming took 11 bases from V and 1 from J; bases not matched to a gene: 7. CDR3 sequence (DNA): TGTGCCTACAGTACAGGGGTGAACACCGGGGAGCTGTTTTTT. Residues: CAYSTGVNTGELFF.

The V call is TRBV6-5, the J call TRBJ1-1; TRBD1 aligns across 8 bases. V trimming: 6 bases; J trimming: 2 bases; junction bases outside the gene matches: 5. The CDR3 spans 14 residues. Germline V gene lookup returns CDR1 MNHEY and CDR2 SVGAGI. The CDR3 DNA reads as TGTGCCAGCAGCCTCGACAGGGGAAACACTGAAGCTTTCTTT. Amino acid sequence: CASSLDRGNTEAFF.

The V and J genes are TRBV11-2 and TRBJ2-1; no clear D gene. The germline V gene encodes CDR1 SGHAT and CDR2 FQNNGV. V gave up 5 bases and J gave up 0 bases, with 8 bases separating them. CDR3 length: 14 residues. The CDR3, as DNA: TGTGCCAGCAGCATATCTAGCTCCTACAATGAGCAGTTCTTC. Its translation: CASSISSSYNEQFF.

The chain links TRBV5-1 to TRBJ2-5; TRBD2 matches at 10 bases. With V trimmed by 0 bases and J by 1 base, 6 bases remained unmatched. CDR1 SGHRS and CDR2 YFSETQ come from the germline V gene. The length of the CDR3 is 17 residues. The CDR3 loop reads CASSLVLAGSPQETQYF. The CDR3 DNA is TGCGCCAGCAGCTTGGTACTAGCGGGGTCCCCCCAAGAGACCCAGTACTTC.

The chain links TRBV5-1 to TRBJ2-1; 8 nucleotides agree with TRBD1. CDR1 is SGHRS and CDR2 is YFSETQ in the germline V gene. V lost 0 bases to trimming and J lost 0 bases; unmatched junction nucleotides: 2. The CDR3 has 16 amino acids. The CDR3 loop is CASSLEGQDSYNEQFF. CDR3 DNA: TGCGCCAGCAGCTTGGAGGGACAGGACTCCTACAATGAGCAGTTCTTC.

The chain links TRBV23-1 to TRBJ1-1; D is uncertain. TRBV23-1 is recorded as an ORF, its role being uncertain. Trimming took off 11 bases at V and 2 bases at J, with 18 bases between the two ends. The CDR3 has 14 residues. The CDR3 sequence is CASWGPRVNTEAFF. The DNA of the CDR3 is TGCGCCTCGTGGGGTCCGAGGGTTAACACTGAAGCTTTCTTT.

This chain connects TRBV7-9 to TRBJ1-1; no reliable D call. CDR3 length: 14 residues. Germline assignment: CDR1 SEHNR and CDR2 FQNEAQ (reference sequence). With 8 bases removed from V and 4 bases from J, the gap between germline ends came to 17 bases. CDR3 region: CASGPYSGFTEAFF. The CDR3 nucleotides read TGTGCCAGCGGCCCCTACAGTGGCTTCACTGAAGCTTTCTTT.

The chain's CDR3 is CASSVDGRATEAFF. As DNA, the CDR3 is TGTGCCAGCAGCGTAGACGGCAGGGCCACTGAAGCTTTCTTT. This chain links TRBV9 with TRBJ1-1; D is perhaps TRBD1 (5 bases). Germline V gives CDR1 SGDLS, CDR2 YYNGEE. With 0 bases removed from V and 4 bases from J, the gap between germline ends came to 10 bases. This CDR3 spans 14 amino acids.

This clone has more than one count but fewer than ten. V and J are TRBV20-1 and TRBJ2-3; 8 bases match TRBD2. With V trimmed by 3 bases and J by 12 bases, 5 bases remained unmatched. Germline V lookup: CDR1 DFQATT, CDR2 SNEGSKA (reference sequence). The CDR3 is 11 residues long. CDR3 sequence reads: CSASGGGYQYF. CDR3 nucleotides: TGCAGTGCTAGCGGGGGGGGCTACCAGTATTTT.

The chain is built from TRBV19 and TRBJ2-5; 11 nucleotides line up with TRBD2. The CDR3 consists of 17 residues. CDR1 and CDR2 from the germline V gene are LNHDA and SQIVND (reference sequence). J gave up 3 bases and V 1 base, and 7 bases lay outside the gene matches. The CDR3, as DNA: TGTGCCAGTAGTATAGCATTAGCGGGGGGGCCGGAAGAGACCCAGTACTTC. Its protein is CASSIALAGGPEETQYF.

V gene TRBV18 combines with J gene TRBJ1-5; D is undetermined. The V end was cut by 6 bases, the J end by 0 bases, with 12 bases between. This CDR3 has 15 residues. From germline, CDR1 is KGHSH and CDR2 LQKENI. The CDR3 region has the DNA TGTGCCAGCTCCCCTACAGTGAATAGCAATCAGCCCCAGCATTTT. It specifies CASSPTVNSNQPQHF. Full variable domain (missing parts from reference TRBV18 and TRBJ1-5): NAGVMQNPRHLVRRRGQEARLRCSPMKGHSHVYWYRQLPEEGLKFMVYLQKENIIDESGMPKERFSAEFPKEGPSILRIQQVVRGDSAAYFCASSPTVNSNQPQHFGDGTRLSIL.

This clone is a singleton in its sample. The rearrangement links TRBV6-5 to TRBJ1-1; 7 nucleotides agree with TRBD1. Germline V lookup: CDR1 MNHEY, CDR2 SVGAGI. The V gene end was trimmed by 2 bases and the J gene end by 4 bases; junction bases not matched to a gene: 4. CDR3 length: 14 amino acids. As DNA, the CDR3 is TGTGCCAGCAGTTACGGGACAGTCGGCACTGAAGCTTTCTTT. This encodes CASSYGTVGTEAFF.

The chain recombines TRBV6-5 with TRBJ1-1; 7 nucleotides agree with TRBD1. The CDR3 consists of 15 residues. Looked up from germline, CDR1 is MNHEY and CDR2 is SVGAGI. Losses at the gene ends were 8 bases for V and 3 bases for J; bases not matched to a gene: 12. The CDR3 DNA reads TGTGCCAGCGGAGACCGACAGGGATGGGACACTGAAGCTTTCTTT. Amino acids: CASGDRQGWDTEAFF.

The CDR3 is CASRQGFGNTIYF. CDR3 coding DNA: TGTGCCAGCAGACAGGGATTCGGAAACACCATATATTTT. The chain is built from TRBV6-5 and TRBJ1-3; D possibly corresponds to TRBD1 (6 bases). Trimming cost V 6 bases and J 4 bases, with 10 bases left between them. Per germline, CDR1 MNHEY and CDR2 SVGAGI. This CDR3 has 13 amino acids.

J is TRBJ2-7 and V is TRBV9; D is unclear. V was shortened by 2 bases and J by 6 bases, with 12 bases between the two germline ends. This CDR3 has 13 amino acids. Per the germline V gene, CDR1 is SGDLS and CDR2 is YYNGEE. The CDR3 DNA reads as TGTGCCAGCAGCGTCGGCCTTACGGGCGAGCAGTACTTC. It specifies CASSVGLTGEQYF.

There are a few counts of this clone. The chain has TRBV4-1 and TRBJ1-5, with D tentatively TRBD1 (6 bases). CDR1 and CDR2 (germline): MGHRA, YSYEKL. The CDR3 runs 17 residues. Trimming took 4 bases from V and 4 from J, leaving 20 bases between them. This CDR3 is CASSLYHTGFGNQPQHF. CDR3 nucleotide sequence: TGCGCCAGCAGCCTTTATCATACAGGGTTTGGTAATCAGCCCCAGCATTTT.

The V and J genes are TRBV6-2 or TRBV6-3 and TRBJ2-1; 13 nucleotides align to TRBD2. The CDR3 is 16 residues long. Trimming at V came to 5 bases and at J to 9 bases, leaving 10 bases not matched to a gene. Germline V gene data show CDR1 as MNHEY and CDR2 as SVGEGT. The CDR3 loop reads CASSPGTSGAMGEQFF. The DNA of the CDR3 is TGTGCCAGCAGTCCCGGGACTAGCGGGGCGATGGGTGAGCAGTTCTTC.

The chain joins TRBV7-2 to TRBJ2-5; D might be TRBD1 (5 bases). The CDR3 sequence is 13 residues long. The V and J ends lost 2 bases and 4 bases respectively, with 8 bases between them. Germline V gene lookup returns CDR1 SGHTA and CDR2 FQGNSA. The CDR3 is CASSLFQGETQYF. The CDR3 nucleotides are TGTGCCAGCAGCTTATTTCAGGGAGAGACCCAGTACTTC.

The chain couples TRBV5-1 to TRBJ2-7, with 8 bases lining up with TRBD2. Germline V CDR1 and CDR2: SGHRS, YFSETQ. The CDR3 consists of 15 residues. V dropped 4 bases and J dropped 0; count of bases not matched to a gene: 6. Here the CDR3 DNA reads TGCGCCAGCAGCCAGCGGGGGACAAGCTCCTACGAGCAGTACTTC. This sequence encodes CASSQRGTSSYEQYF.

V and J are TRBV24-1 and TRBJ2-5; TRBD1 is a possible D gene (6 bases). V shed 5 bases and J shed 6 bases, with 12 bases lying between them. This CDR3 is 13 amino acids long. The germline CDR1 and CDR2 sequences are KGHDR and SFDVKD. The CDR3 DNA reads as TGTGCCACCAGTGTACAGGGAAAGAAGACCCAGTACTTC. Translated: CATSVQGKKTQYF.